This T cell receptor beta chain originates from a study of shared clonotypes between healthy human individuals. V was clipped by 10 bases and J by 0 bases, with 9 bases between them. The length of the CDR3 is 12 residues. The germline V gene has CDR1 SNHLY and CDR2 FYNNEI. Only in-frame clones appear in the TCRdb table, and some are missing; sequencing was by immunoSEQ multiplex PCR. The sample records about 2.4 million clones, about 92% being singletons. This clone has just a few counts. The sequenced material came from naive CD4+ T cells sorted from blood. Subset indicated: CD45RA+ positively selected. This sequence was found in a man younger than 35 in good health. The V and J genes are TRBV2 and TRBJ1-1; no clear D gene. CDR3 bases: TGTGCCACCACCCGGCTGAACACTGAAGCTTTCTTT. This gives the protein CATTRLNTEAFF.